This passage covers 25 T cell receptor beta chains from one sample sequenced in a study of cytomegalovirus exposure and HLA in healthy donors. Primers: 60 Vbeta forward and 13 Jbeta reverse. Only in-frame clones appear in the TCRdb table, and some are missing; sequencing was by immunoSEQ multiplex PCR. The sample has approximately 190,000 clones, 82% seen once. The sample taken for sequencing was PBMCs. The receptors derive from a boy under 10 years old in good health and CMV-seronegative.

The V gene is TRBV28, the J gene TRBJ2-7; TRBD2 might be the D (5 bases). The CDR3 totals 15 residues. The V gene lost 3 bases and the J gene lost 1 base, with 13 bases spanning the gap. Germline CDR1 and CDR2: MDHEN and SYDVKM. This CDR3 reads CASSFPGSGSYEQYF. CDR3 in DNA: TGTGCCAGCAGTTTCCCGGGGAGTGGGTCCTACGAGCAGTACTTC.

V and J are TRBV6-5 and TRBJ2-2; D possibly corresponds to TRBD1 (5 bases). V lost 2 bases and J 9 bases, leaving 10 bases between the germline ends. This CDR3 contains 13 residues. CDR1 is MNHEY, CDR2 SVGAGI, per germline. The CDR3 loop is CASSYLSGWELFF. In DNA, the CDR3 is TGTGCCAGCAGTTACCTGTCAGGGTGGGAGCTGTTTTTT.

The chain employs TRBV6-1 and TRBJ2-1; perhaps TRBD2 as D (6 bases). CDR3 length: 15 amino acids. The germline gives CDR1 MNHNS, CDR2 SASEGT. Trimming pared 6 bases from V and 6 bases from J, leaving 18 bases between. CDR3 region: CASRPGVVRVNEQFF. The CDR3, as DNA: TGTGCCAGCAGGCCGGGGGTTGTCAGGGTCAATGAGCAGTTCTTC.

This clone was observed a few times. The chain carries TRBV7-9 and TRBJ1-4; the D is unclear. The CDR3 contains 14 residues. V shed 4 bases and J shed 0 bases, with 6 bases lying between them. CDR1 and CDR2 (germline): SEHNR, FQNEAQ (reference sequence). The CDR3 coding sequence is TGTGCCAGCAGCTCCCTTGCAACTAATGAAAAACTGTTTTTT. Its translation is CASSSLATNEKLFF.

This chain joins TRBV9 and TRBJ1-3; D remains unclear. Germline V lookup: CDR1 SGDLS, CDR2 YYNGEE. V shed 1 base and J shed 4 bases, with 6 bases lying between them. This CDR3 is built from 13 residues. The CDR3: CASSVSGGNTIYF. The CDR3 DNA sequence: TGTGCCAGCAGCGTATCGGGGGGAAACACCATATATTTT.

This clone was picked up one time. J is TRBJ1-3 and V is TRBV4-3; D unclear. The CDR3 consists of 16 residues. CDR1 and CDR2 from the germline V gene are LGHNA and YSLEER. V was trimmed by 0 bases and J by 4 bases, leaving 13 bases between them. CDR3 amino acids: CASSQDRRAVGNTIYF. CDR3 sequence (DNA): TGCGCCAGCAGCCAAGATCGGCGGGCAGTCGGAAACACCATATATTTT.

The CDR3 is CASSVGGGGQFGETQYF. The CDR3 bases are TGTGCCAGCAGCGTAGGGGGCGGGGGGCAGTTCGGAGAGACCCAGTACTTC. The V call is TRBV9, the J call TRBJ2-5; 8 bases match TRBD2. This CDR3 is built from 17 residues. Germline CDR1 reads SGDLS; CDR2 reads YYNGEE. The V gene end was trimmed by 0 bases and the J gene end by 4 bases; junction bases not matched to a gene: 11.

Only one count was recorded for this clone. V is TRBV5-1 and J is TRBJ1-6, with 9 bases lining up with TRBD1. Per germline, CDR1 SGHRS and CDR2 YFSETQ. The CDR3 length is 15 residues. V gave up 2 bases and J gave up 5 bases; unmatched junction bases: 2. Here the CDR3 reads CASSFDRGNNSPLHF. DNA of the CDR3: TGCGCCAGCAGCTTCGACAGGGGGAATAATTCACCCCTCCACTTT.

The V call is TRBV6-5, the J call TRBJ2-7; TRBD2 might be the D (7 bases). Germline V gene lookup returns CDR1 MNHEY and CDR2 SVGAGI. V dropped 6 bases and J dropped 3 bases, with 15 bases sitting between them. This CDR3 is built from 14 residues. CDR3 amino acids: CASRKGGPGYEQYF. For the CDR3, the DNA is TGTGCCAGCAGGAAGGGGGGGCCTGGCTACGAGCAGTACTTC.

This rearrangement joins TRBV6-5 to TRBJ2-3, with 8 bases fitting TRBD2. The V gene end was trimmed by 0 bases and the J gene end by 6 bases; junction bases not matched to a gene: 2. Germline CDR1 is MNHEY and CDR2 is SVGAGI. The CDR3 consists of 14 residues. CDR3 coding DNA: TGTGCCAGCAGTTACTCGATAGCGGGGGATACGCAGTATTTT. Its translation: CASSYSIAGDTQYF.

The chain combines TRBV6-1 with TRBJ2-1; 13 bases align to TRBD2. CDR3 size: 17 residues. Per germline, CDR1 MNHNS and CDR2 SASEGT. Trimming cost V 2 bases and J 3 bases; bases outside gene matches: 4. In DNA, the CDR3 is TGTGCCAGCAGTGAATACGGGACTAGCGGGGTCTACAATGAGCAGTTCTTC. This encodes CASSEYGTSGVYNEQFF.

This clone was counted between two and nine times. V gene TRBV14 combines with J gene TRBJ2-7; 8 bases are a match to TRBD2. CDR1 and CDR2 (germline): SGHDN, FVKESK. This CDR3 is built from 16 residues. Trimming at V came to 0 bases and at J to 6 bases, leaving 10 bases not matched to a gene. The CDR3 region is CASSQDPGGAEGEQYF. CDR3 DNA: TGTGCCAGCAGCCAAGATCCCGGGGGGGCTGAGGGCGAGCAGTACTTC.

The CDR3 protein is CASSVGTGAFYGYTF. The DNA of the CDR3 is TGTGCCAGTAGTGTCGGGACAGGGGCGTTCTATGGCTACACCTTC. The J gene is TRBJ1-2, the V gene TRBV19; 10 positions match TRBD1. This CDR3 spans 15 amino acids. With 5 bases clipped from V and 4 bases from J, the junction kept 7 bases outside the gene matches. Germline loops: CDR1 LNHDA, CDR2 SQIVND (reference sequence). Variable domain in full (rest from reference TRBV19 and TRBJ1-2): DGGITQSPKYLFRKEGQNVTLSCEQNLNHDAMYWYRQDPGQGLRLIYYSQIVNDFQKGDIAEGYSVSREKKESFPLTVTSAQKNPTAFYLCASSVGTGAFYGYTFGSGTRLTVV.

The V and J genes are TRBV4-1 and TRBJ1-2; TRBD1 matches 10 bases. The CDR3 loop spans 14 amino acids. Germline CDR1 MGHRA, CDR2 YSYEKL. V lost 6 bases to trimming and J lost 5 bases; unmatched junction nucleotides: 6. For the CDR3, the DNA is TGCGCCAGCAGGTCGACAGGGGGCGATTATGGCTACACCTTC. Protein sequence: CASRSTGGDYGYTF.

In its sample, this clone was seen once. This rearrangement joins TRBV2 to TRBJ1-5; the match to TRBD1 covers 7 bases. The CDR3 runs 14 residues. The J segment lost 4 bases and the V segment lost 7 bases, leaving 7 bases of the junction unmatched. Germline CDR1 is SNHLY and CDR2 is FYNNEI. The CDR3 nucleotides read TGTGCCAGCAATGACAGGGTGAGAAATCAGCCCCAGCATTTT. It encodes CASNDRVRNQPQHF.

V and J are TRBV7-2 and TRBJ2-2, with 8 bases lining up with TRBD1. The germline CDR1 and CDR2 sequences are SGHTA and FQGNSA. The CDR3 has 15 amino acids. Losses at the gene ends were 1 base for V and 6 bases for J; bases not matched to a gene: 4. In DNA, the CDR3 is TGTGCCAGCAGCTTAGGTCACAGGGGGGCCGGGGAGCTGTTTTTT. It specifies CASSLGHRGAGELFF.

This chain uses TRBV4-3 with TRBJ2-5; 7 positions agree with TRBD2. The junction had 4 bases not matched to a gene; V was cut back by 1 base and J by 2 bases. CDR3 length equals 15 residues. The germline V gene has CDR1 LGHNA and CDR2 YSLEER. For the CDR3, the DNA is TGCGCCAGCAGCCAAGTGGGGGGGGTACAAGAGACCCAGTACTTC. Its protein product is CASSQVGGVQETQYF.

V and J are TRBV20-1 and TRBJ1-2, with unresolved D. V was trimmed by 6 bases and J by 0 bases, leaving 2 bases between them. The germline CDR1 and CDR2 sequences are DFQATT and SNEGSKA (reference sequence). The CDR3 contains 10 residues. The CDR3 region has the DNA TGCAGTGCCTCTAACTATGGCTACACCTTC. Translated: CSASNYGYTF.

The CDR3 spells CSPHAGPEAFF. CDR3 sequence (DNA): TGCAGTCCCCACGCGGGGCCCGAAGCTTTCTTT. The rearrangement joins TRBV20-1 to TRBJ1-1; a possible D gene is TRBD1 (5 bases). CDR3 length equals 11 residues. Germline V gives CDR1 DFQATT, CDR2 SNEGSKA (reference sequence). Trimming pared 8 bases from V and 8 bases from J, leaving 15 bases between.

The gene calls are TRBV11-2 and TRBJ2-3; tentatively, D is TRBD2 (7 bases). Germline V gene data show CDR1 as SGHAT and CDR2 as FQNNGV. The CDR3 extends over 13 amino acids. Trimming took off 5 bases at V and 10 bases at J, with 16 bases between the two ends. The CDR3 region has the DNA TGTGCCAGCAGCACTAGAGGGGGGGCGTCGCAGTATTTT. Amino acids: CASSTRGGASQYF.

The V and J genes are TRBV29-1 and TRBJ2-5, with TRBD2 as a possible D gene (5 bases). Germline CDR1 is SQVTM and CDR2 is ANQGSEA. The CDR3 loop spans 15 amino acids. Trimming took off 3 bases at V and 4 bases at J, with 18 bases between the two ends. The CDR3 here is CSVDRRVSSRETQYF. CDR3 in DNA: TGCAGCGTTGATCGTAGGGTATCTAGCCGAGAGACCCAGTACTTC.

The chain joins TRBV6-1 to TRBJ1-1, with D unresolved. From germline, CDR1 is MNHNS and CDR2 SASEGT. The CDR3 totals 12 residues. The germline V and J ends were trimmed by 10 bases and 2 bases, with 11 bases remaining between them. The CDR3 nucleotides are TGTGCCACCGTCCGGGGTAACACTGAAGCTTTCTTT. Protein: CATVRGNTEAFF.

This clone appeared a few times. V and J are TRBV19 and TRBJ1-5; D remains unclear. Trimming pared 7 bases from V and 0 bases from J, leaving 10 bases between. Germline values: CDR1 LNHDA, CDR2 SQIVND (reference sequence). There are 14 residues in the CDR3. CDR3 residues: CASTRQASNQPQHF. DNA of the CDR3: TGTGCCAGTACCCGCCAGGCTAGCAATCAGCCCCAGCATTTT.

This chain joins TRBV19 and TRBJ1-2; 7 bases line up with TRBD1. There are 14 residues in the CDR3. V shed 9 bases, J shed 8 bases, and the junction held 15 bases outside the gene matches. Germline loops: CDR1 LNHDA, CDR2 SQIVND (reference sequence). CDR3 in amino acids: CASPARDSQDGYTF. The CDR3 DNA is TGTGCCAGCCCCGCTCGGGACAGCCAGGACGGCTACACCTTC.

This clone showed up just once. This sequence joins TRBV9 and TRBJ2-5; TRBD2 agrees at 13 bases. The V segment lost 0 bases and the J segment 5 bases; nucleotides outside the gene matches: 4. This CDR3 region has 16 residues. Germline V gene lookup returns CDR1 SGDLS and CDR2 YYNGEE. CDR3 region: CASSVGTSGGWETQYF. The CDR3 nucleotides are TGTGCCAGCAGCGTAGGGACTAGCGGGGGTTGGGAGACCCAGTACTTC. Together with reference TRBV9 and TRBJ2-5, the CDR3 gives the full variable domain: DSGVTQTPKHLITATGQRVTLRCSPRSGDLSVYWYQQSLDQGLQFLIQYYNGEERAKGNILERFSAQQFPDLHSELNLSSLELGDSALYFCASSVGTSGGWETQYFGPGTRLLVL.